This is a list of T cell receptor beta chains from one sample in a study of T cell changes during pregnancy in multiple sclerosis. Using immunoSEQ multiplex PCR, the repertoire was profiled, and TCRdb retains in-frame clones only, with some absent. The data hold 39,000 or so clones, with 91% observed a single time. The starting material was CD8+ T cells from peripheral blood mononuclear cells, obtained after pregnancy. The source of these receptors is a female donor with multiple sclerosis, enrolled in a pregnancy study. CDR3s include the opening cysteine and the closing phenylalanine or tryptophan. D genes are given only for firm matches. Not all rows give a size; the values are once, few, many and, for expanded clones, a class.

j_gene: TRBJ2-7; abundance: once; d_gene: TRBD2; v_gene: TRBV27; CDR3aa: CASSKPGLSYEQYF; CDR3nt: TGTGCCAGCAGTAAGCCGGGACTATCCTACGAGCAGTACTTC
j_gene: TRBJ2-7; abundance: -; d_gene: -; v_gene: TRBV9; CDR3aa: CASSVFGGSYEQYF; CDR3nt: TGTGCCAGCAGCGTATTCGGGGGCTCCTACGAGCAGTACTTC
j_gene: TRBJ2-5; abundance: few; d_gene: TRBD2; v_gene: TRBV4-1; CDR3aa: CASSQASGIQETQYF; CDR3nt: TGCGCCAGCAGCCAAGCTAGCGGTATCCAAGAGACCCAGTACTTC
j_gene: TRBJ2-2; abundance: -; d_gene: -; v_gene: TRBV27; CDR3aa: CASSPNTGELFF; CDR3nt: TGTGCCAGCAGTCCAAACACCGGGGAGCTGTTTTTT
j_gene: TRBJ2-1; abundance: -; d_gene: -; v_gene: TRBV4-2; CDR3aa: CASSQDWSASAHNEQFF; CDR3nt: TGTGCCAGCAGCCAGGACTGGTCGGCTAGCGCACACAATGAGCAGTTCTTC
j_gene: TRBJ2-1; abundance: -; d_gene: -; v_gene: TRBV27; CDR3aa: CASSLRSLVHEQFF; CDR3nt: TGTGCCAGCAGTTTGCGTAGCCTCGTCCATGAGCAGTTCTTC
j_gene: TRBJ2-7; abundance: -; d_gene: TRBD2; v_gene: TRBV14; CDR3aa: CASSLISSGFSYEQYF; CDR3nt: TGTGCCAGCAGCCTCATCTCTAGCGGTTTCTCCTACGAGCAGTACTTC
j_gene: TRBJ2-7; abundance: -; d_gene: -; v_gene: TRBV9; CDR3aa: CASRPGLNSYEQYF; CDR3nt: TGTGCCAGCAGGCCGGGACTGAACTCCTACGAGCAGTACTTC
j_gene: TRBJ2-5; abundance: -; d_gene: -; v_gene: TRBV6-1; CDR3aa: CASSEAWRPPSGTQYF; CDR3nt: TGTGCCAGCAGTGAAGCGTGGCGTCCACCCAGCGGGACCCAGTACTTC
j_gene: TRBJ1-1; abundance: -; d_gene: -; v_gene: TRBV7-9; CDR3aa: CASMYSGGLEAFF; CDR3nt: TGTGCCAGCATGTACAGCGGGGGACTTGAAGCTTTCTTT
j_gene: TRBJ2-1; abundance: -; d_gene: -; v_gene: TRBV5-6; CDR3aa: CASSLSGPSYNEQFF; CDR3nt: TGTGCCAGCAGCTTATCAGGCCCGTCCTACAATGAGCAGTTCTTC
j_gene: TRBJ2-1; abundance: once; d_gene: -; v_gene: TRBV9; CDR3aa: CASSVDGSSSYNEQFF; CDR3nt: TGTGCCAGCAGCGTAGATGGCTCAAGCTCCTACAATGAGCAGTTCTTC
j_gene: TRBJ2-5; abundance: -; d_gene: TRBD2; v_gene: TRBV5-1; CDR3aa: CASSLAGGYQETQYF; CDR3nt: TGCGCCAGCAGCTTGGCGGGGGGGTACCAAGAGACCCAGTACTTC
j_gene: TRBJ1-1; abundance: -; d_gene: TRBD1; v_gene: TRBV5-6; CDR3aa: CASRFSDRLNTEAFF; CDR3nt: TGTGCCAGCAGGTTTTCGGACAGGCTGAACACTGAAGCTTTCTTT
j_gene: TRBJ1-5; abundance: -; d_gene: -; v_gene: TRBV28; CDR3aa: CASSLGGGYSNQPQHF; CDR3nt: TGTGCCAGCAGTTTAGGGGGAGGATATAGCAATCAGCCCCAGCATTTT
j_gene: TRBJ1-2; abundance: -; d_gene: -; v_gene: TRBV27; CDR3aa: CASRPGRNYGYTF; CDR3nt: TGTGCCAGCAGGCCAGGGAGGAACTATGGCTACACCTTC
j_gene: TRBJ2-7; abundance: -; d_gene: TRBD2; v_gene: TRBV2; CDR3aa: CASSERGGLKLSYEQYF; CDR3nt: TGTGCCAGCAGTGAGCGCGGGGGGCTCAAGCTATCCTACGAGCAGTACTTC
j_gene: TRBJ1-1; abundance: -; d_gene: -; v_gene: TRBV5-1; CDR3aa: CATYGGENTEAFF; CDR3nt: TGCGCCACCTACGGCGGGGAGAACACTGAAGCTTTCTTT
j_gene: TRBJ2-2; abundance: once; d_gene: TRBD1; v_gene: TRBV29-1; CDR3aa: CSAPGTAGELFF; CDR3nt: TGCAGCGCGCCTGGGACAGCCGGGGAGCTGTTTTTT
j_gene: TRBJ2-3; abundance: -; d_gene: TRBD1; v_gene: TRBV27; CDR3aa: CASSPWTGPPYTQYF; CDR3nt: TGTGCCAGCAGTCCCTGGACAGGGCCCCCCTATACGCAGTATTTT
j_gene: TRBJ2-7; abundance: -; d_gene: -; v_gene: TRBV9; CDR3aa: CASSDPISGDPYEQYF; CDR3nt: TGTGCCAGCAGCGACCCGATCTCGGGGGATCCCTACGAGCAGTACTTC
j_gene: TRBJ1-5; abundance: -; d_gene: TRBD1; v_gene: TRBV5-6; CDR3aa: CASSLAGTGNYQPQHF; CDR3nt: TGTGCCAGCAGCTTGGCCGGGACAGGGAACTATCAGCCCCAGCATTTT
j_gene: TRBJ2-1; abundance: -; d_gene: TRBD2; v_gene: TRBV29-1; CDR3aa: CSVDGLAGINSYNEQFF; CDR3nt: TGCAGCGTTGATGGACTAGCGGGAATTAACTCCTACAATGAGCAGTTCTTC
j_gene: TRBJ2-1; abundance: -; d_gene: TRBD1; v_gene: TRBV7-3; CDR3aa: CASSLGGQGSNEQFF; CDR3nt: TGTGCCAGCAGCTTAGGTGGACAGGGCTCCAATGAGCAGTTCTTC
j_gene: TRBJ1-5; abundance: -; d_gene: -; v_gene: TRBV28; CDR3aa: CASRPDRNQPQHF; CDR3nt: TGTGCCAGCAGACCCGACAGAAATCAGCCCCAGCATTTT
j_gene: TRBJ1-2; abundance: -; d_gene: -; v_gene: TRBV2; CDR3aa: CASRRIGVDGYTF; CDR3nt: TGTGCCAGCAGGAGGATAGGGGTTGATGGCTACACCTTC
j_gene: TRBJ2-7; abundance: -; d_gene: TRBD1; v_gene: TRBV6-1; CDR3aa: CASSELGGRSYEQYF; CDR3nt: TGTGCCAGCAGTGAACTAGGGGGCCGTTCCTACGAGCAGTACTTC
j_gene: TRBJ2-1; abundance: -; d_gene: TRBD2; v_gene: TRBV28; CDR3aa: CASSIHPRTSGYNEQFF; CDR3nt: TGTGCCAGCAGTATACACCCAAGGACTAGCGGATACAATGAGCAGTTCTTC
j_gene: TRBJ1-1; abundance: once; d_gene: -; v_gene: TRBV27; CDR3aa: CASIYNTEAFF; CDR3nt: TGTGCCAGCATATATAACACTGAAGCTTTCTTT
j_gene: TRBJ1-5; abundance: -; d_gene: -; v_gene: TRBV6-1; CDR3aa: CASGAGPGVYQPQHF; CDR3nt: TGTGCCAGCGGGGCGGGGCCGGGGGTTTATCAGCCCCAGCATTTT
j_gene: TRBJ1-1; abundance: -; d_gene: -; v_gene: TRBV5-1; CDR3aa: CASRHDSVVDTEAFF; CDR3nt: TGCGCCAGCAGACACGACAGCGTCGTGGACACTGAAGCTTTCTTT
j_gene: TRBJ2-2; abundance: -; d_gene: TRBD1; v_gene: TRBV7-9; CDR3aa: CASRSPGGNTGELFF; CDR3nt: TGTGCCAGCCGTTCCCCAGGGGGGAACACCGGGGAGCTGTTTTTT
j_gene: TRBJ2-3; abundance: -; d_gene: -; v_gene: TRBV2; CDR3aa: CASSELAADTQYF; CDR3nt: TGTGCCAGCAGCGAACTGGCTGCAGATACGCAGTATTTT
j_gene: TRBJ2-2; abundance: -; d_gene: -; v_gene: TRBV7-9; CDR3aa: CASSPYTGELFF; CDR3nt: TGTGCCAGCAGTCCCTACACCGGGGAGCTGTTTTTT
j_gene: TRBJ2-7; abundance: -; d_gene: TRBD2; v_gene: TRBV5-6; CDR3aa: CASSPGLAGVGEQYF; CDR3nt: TGTGCCAGCAGCCCGGGACTAGCGGGAGTTGGTGAGCAGTACTTC
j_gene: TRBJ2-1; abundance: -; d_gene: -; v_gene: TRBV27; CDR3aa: CASSLGTGFEQFF; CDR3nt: TGTGCCAGCAGTTTGGGAACAGGGTTTGAGCAGTTCTTC
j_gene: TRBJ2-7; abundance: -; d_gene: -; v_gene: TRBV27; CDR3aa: CASHPGGTGGRFEQYF; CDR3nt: TGTGCCAGCCACCCTGGGGGGACGGGTGGGAGATTCGAGCAGTACTTC
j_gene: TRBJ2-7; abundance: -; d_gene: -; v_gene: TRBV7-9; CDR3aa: CASSGGRQTYEQYF; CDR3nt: TGTGCCAGCAGCGGAGGGAGACAGACTTATGAGCAGTACTTC
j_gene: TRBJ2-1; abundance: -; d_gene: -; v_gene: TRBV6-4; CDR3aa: CASRVASSYNEQFF; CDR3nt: TGTGCCAGCAGGGTAGCGTCTTCCTACAATGAGCAGTTCTTC
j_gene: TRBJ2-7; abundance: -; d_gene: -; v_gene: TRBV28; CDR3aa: CASSGGNPYEQYF; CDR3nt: TGTGCCAGCAGCGGCGGCAATCCCTACGAGCAGTACTTC
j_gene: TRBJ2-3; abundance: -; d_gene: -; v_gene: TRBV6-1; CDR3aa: CASSYRGGRDTQYF; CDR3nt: TGTGCCAGCAGCTACAGGGGAGGCAGGGATACGCAGTATTTT
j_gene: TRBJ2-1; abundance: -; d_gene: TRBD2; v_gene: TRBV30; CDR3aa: CAWSGQLASNEQFF; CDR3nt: TGTGCCTGGAGTGGACAACTAGCGTCCAATGAGCAGTTCTTC
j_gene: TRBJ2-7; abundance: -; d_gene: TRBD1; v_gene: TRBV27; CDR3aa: CASSRPGTGNYEQYF; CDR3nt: TGTGCCAGCAGCCGACCTGGGACAGGGAACTACGAGCAGTACTTC
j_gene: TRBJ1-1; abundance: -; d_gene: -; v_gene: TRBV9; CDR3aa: CASSVGASEAFF; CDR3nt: TGTGCCAGCAGCGTAGGAGCTTCTGAAGCTTTCTTT
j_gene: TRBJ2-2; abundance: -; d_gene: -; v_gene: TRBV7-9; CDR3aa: CASSQNQAWAEVNRELFF; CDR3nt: TGTGCCAGCAGCCAAAATCAGGCGTGGGCAGAAGTGAACAGGGAGCTGTTTTTT
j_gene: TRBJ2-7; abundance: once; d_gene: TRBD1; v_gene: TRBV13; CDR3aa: CASSLRTGVAYEQYF; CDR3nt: TGTGCCAGCAGCTTACGGACAGGGGTGGCCTACGAGCAGTACTTC
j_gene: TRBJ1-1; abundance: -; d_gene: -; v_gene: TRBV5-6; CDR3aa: CASSYGHEAFF; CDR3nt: TGTGCCAGCAGCTACGGACACGAAGCTTTCTTT
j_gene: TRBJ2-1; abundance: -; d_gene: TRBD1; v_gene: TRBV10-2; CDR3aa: CASSPGQLNEQFF; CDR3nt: TGCGCCAGCAGCCCGGGACAGCTTAATGAGCAGTTCTTC
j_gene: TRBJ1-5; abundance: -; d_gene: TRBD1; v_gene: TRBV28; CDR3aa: CASSFSSGTARQPQHF; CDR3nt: TGTGCCAGCAGTTTCTCCTCAGGGACAGCGCGACAGCCCCAGCATTTT